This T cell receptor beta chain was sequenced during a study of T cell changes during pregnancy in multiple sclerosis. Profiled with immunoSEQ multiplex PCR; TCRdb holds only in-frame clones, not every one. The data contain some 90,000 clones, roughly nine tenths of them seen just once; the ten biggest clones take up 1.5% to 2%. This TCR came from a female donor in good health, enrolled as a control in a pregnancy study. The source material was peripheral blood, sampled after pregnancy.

CDR3 DNA sequence: TGTGCCAGCAGCCCTAGGACAGATTCACCCCTCCACTTT. It encodes CASSPRTDSPLHF. The chain couples TRBV11-2 to TRBJ1-6; D may be TRBD1 (6 bases). CDR1 and CDR2 (germline): SGHAT, FQNNGV. V was shortened by 5 bases and J by 8 bases, with 10 bases between the two germline ends. The CDR3 length is 13 residues.